Each of the 28 T cell receptor beta chains below was sequenced from the same sample in a study of blood T cell repertoires in COVID-19. The protocol was immunoSEQ multiplex PCR, while the TCRdb copy is restricted to in-frame clones and leaves out a portion. Among about 83,000 clones, approximately 90% were seen once, and the ten largest hold over 2.5%. Input material: peripheral blood. The origin of the receptors is a woman in her forties or fifties with active or convalescent COVID-19.

The genes are TRBV6-1 and TRBJ1-5, with D perhaps TRBD1 (5 bases). Trimming cost V 1 base and J 7 bases, with 11 bases left between them. The CDR3 sequence is 14 residues long. Looked up from germline, CDR1 is MNHNS and CDR2 is SASEGT. The DNA for the CDR3 is TGTGCCAGCAGTGAAGTTGGGGCCGGGCAGCCCCAGCATTTT. It codes for CASSEVGAGQPQHF.

V and J are TRBV20-1 and TRBJ2-2; TRBD1 is a possible D gene (5 bases). The germline V and J ends were trimmed by 3 bases and 6 bases, with 14 bases remaining between them. The CDR3 covers 14 residues. Germline CDR1 reads DFQATT; CDR2 reads SNEGSKA (reference sequence). This CDR3 is CSASTRVVAGELFF. The CDR3 DNA reads as TGCAGTGCTAGTACCAGGGTGGTGGCCGGGGAGCTGTTTTTT.

V is TRBV7-2 and J is TRBJ2-5; D unresolved. This CDR3 has 11 amino acids. Looked up from germline, CDR1 is SGHTA and CDR2 is FQGNSA. Trimming cost V 1 base and J 10 bases, with 7 bases left between them. In nucleotides, the CDR3 is TGTGCCAGCAGCTTAGACCGAGACCAGTACTTC. It translates to CASSLDRDQYF. Based on the CDR3 plus reference TRBV7-2 and TRBJ2-5, the full variable domain is GAGVSQSPSNKVTEKGKDVELRCDPISGHTALYWYRQSLGQGLEFLIYFQGNSAPDKSGLPSDRFSAERTGGSVSTLTIQRTQQEDSAVYLCASSLDRDQYFGPGTRLLVL.

The chain links TRBV30 to TRBJ1-5; 9 positions match TRBD1. The V gene end was trimmed by 6 bases and the J gene end by 8 bases; junction bases not matched to a gene: 5. CDR1 and CDR2 from the germline V gene are GTSNPN and SVGIG (reference sequence). This CDR3 comprises 12 residues. The CDR3 protein is CACTTGGEPQHF. In DNA, the CDR3 is TGTGCCTGTACGACAGGGGGTGAGCCCCAGCATTTT.

The chain couples TRBV5-6 to TRBJ1-1; TRBD1 might be the D (5 bases). V was trimmed by 2 bases and J by 1 base, leaving 12 bases between them. The CDR3 contains 15 residues. In germline, CDR1 is SGHDT, CDR2 YYEEEE. CDR3 nucleotides: TGTGCCAGCAGCTTAAATGACAGACGGAACACTGAAGCTTTCTTT. This encodes CASSLNDRRNTEAFF.

J is TRBJ2-1 and V is TRBV7-9; TRBD2 agrees at 7 bases. The CDR3 sequence is 18 residues long. In germline, CDR1 is SEHNR, CDR2 FQNEAQ (reference sequence). Losses at the gene ends were 3 bases for V and 0 bases for J; bases not matched to a gene: 11. CDR3 bases: TGTGCCAGCAGCTTCGCCGGGGGAGGGTCCAGCTCCTACAATGAGCAGTTCTTC. It translates to CASSFAGGGSSSYNEQFF.

The rearrangement joins TRBV25-1 to TRBJ1-4; D uncertain. Germline lookup yields CDR1 MGHDK and CDR2 SYGVNS. V lost 5 bases, J lost 7 bases, and 17 bases lay in between. The length of the CDR3 is 15 residues. Here the CDR3 reads CASSLGGVTGEKLFF. The DNA of the CDR3 is TGTGCCAGCAGTCTCGGCGGGGTAACGGGTGAAAAACTGTTTTTT.

The chain uses TRBV29-1 and TRBJ2-5; perhaps TRBD2 as D (5 bases). V lost 3 bases, J lost 4 bases, and 18 bases lay in between. This CDR3 has 15 residues. Germline lookup yields CDR1 SQVTM and CDR2 ANQGSEA. The CDR3 here is CSVDLGLGRIETQYF. The CDR3 DNA reads as TGCAGCGTTGACCTAGGACTCGGGCGGATAGAGACCCAGTACTTC. The complete variable domain, with remaining parts taken from reference TRBV29-1 and TRBJ2-5, reads SAVISQKPSRDICQRGTSLTIQCQVDSQVTMMFWYRQQPGQSLTLIATANQGSEATYESGFVIDKFPISRPNLTFSTLTVSNMSPEDSSIYLCSVDLGLGRIETQYFGPGTRLLVL.

The chain carries TRBV9 and TRBJ1-4; no reliable D call. Germline V gives CDR1 SGDLS, CDR2 YYNGEE. The CDR3 length is 15 residues. V shed 6 bases and J shed 6 bases, with 18 bases lying between them. The CDR3 spells CASTRNPGVDEKLFF. CDR3 nucleotide sequence: TGTGCCAGCACCCGTAACCCCGGGGTGGATGAAAAACTGTTTTTT. The full variable domain, its missing parts supplied by reference TRBV9 and TRBJ1-4, is DSGVTQTPKHLITATGQRVTLRCSPRSGDLSVYWYQQSLDQGLQFLIQYYNGEERAKGNILERFSAQQFPDLHSELNLSSLELGDSALYFCASTRNPGVDEKLFFGSGTQLSVL.

The chain carries TRBV15 and TRBJ2-2; 7 bases agree with TRBD1. V lost 3 bases and J lost 4; bases outside the gene matches: 8. This CDR3 region has 16 residues. CDR1 and CDR2 from the germline V gene are LNHNV and YYDKDF (reference sequence). CDR3 coding DNA: TGTGCCACCAGCAGCGACAGGGATCTATTCACCGGGGAGCTGTTTTTT. Translating gives CATSSDRDLFTGELFF.

The chain employs TRBV7-2 and TRBJ1-1; D uncertain. The CDR3 length is 13 residues. CDR1 is SGHTA, CDR2 FQGNSA, per germline. Trimming shortened V by 1 base and J by 5 bases, and 8 bases separated the two germline ends. In nucleotides, the CDR3 is TGTGCCAGCAGCTTAGATCCGGGAACTGAAGCTTTCTTT. Translated, it gives CASSLDPGTEAFF.

This chain uses TRBV7-8 with TRBJ2-5, with D uncertain. The V and J ends lost 4 bases and 9 bases respectively, with 9 bases between them. Germline CDR1 SGHVS, CDR2 FQNEAQ. The CDR3 sequence is 11 residues long. CDR3 in amino acids: CASSSPGPQYF. The CDR3 coding sequence is TGTGCCAGCAGCTCCCCGGGTCCCCAGTACTTC.

The genes are TRBV5-5 and TRBJ2-7; D might be TRBD1 (6 bases). CDR3 length equals 15 residues. Germline V gene data show CDR1 as SGHKS and CDR2 as YYEKEE (reference sequence). V lost 4 bases to trimming and J lost 2 bases, with 16 bases between them. The CDR3 DNA sequence: TGTGCCAGCAGCCAAGCCACAGGGTTAGCCTACGAGCAGTACTTC. As protein: CASSQATGLAYEQYF.

The rearrangement links TRBV7-3 to TRBJ1-6; 9 nucleotides match TRBD1. There are 15 residues in the CDR3. J lost 9 bases, V lost 5 bases, and 8 bases had no gene match. Germline CDR1 SGHTA, CDR2 FQGTGA. The CDR3 protein is CASSTTGGSGSPLHF. The CDR3 DNA sequence: TGTGCCAGCAGCACAACAGGGGGCAGCGGTTCACCCCTCCACTTT. The full variable domain, in which reference TRBV7-3 and TRBJ1-6 provide the parts outside the CDR3, is GAGVSQTPSNKVTEKGKYVELRCDPISGHTALYWYRQSLGQGPEFLIYFQGTGAADDSGLPNDRFFAVRPEGSVSTLKIQRTERGDSAVYLCASSTTGGSGSPLHFGNGTRLTVT.

This chain uses TRBV18 with TRBJ1-5; D is unclear. In germline, CDR1 is KGHSH, CDR2 LQKENI. CDR3 length: 14 amino acids. V was cut by 3 bases and J by 3 bases, with 9 bases left in between. CDR3 bases: TGTGCCAGCTCACCCGCGGGCGACAATCAGCCCCAGCATTTT. It codes for CASSPAGDNQPQHF.

A single count supports this clone. The V and J genes are TRBV5-5 and TRBJ1-1; D call uncertain. CDR1 SGHKS and CDR2 YYEKEE come from the germline V gene (reference sequence). V shed 2 bases and J shed 3 bases, with 5 bases lying between them. The CDR3 is 12 residues long. The CDR3 reads CASSLTDTEAFF. CDR3 bases: TGTGCCAGCAGCTTAACAGACACTGAAGCTTTCTTT.

The chain combines TRBV5-1 with TRBJ1-2; TRBD1 matches 9 bases. CDR1 is SGHRS, CDR2 YFSETQ, per germline. The CDR3 consists of 14 residues. The trim removed 4 bases at V and 3 bases at J, leaving 4 bases unmatched. CDR3 sequence (DNA): TGCGCCAGCAGCGCACAGGGGGCGGACTATGGCTACACCTTC. It specifies CASSAQGADYGYTF.

The J gene is TRBJ1-4, the V gene TRBV5-1; 7 bases align to TRBD1. CDR1 is SGHRS and CDR2 is YFSETQ in the germline V gene. The CDR3 spans 14 residues. The V and J ends lost 4 bases and 7 bases, in that order; junction bases with no gene match: 7. CDR3 loop: CASSLGRGSEKLFF. DNA for the CDR3: TGCGCCAGCAGCCTGGGCAGGGGGAGTGAAAAACTGTTTTTT.

The V call is TRBV6-2 or TRBV6-3, the J call TRBJ2-1; 9 bases match TRBD2. In germline, CDR1 is MNHEY, CDR2 SVGEGT. The CDR3 loop spans 16 amino acids. J lost 8 bases, V lost 6 bases, and 14 bases had no gene match. CDR3 nucleotides: TGTGCCAGCAGCTCGGTGCTAGCGGGGTTTCCCCATGAGCAGTTCTTC. Residues: CASSSVLAGFPHEQFF.

The CDR3 sequence: CASTQGDWTGELFF. In nucleotides, the CDR3 is TGTGCCAGCACCCAGGGGGATTGGACCGGGGAGCTGTTTTTT. This chain connects TRBV5-6 to TRBJ2-2; 7 nucleotides line up with TRBD1. Germline V gene sequence: CDR1 SGHDT, CDR2 YYEEEE. Unmatched junction bases numbered 7, after V lost 6 bases and J lost 5 bases. This CDR3 is built from 14 residues.

V gene TRBV9 combines with J gene TRBJ1-2; 10 positions agree with TRBD1. V lost 4 bases to trimming and J lost 3 bases; unmatched junction nucleotides: 6. Germline loops: CDR1 SGDLS, CDR2 YYNGEE. CDR3 length: 15 residues. This CDR3 is CASSQSGTGDYGYTF. Written as DNA, the CDR3 is TGTGCCAGCAGCCAGTCCGGGACAGGGGACTATGGCTACACCTTC.

The chain couples TRBV5-1 to TRBJ1-1; TRBD1 might be the D (5 bases). V lost 5 bases and J 0 bases, leaving 11 bases between the germline ends. The CDR3 is made up of 14 amino acids. Germline values: CDR1 SGHRS, CDR2 YFSETQ. CDR3 sequence reads: CASSLGLMNTEAFF. CDR3 bases: TGCGCCAGCAGTCTGGGACTGATGAACACTGAAGCTTTCTTT. The full variable domain, with the rest looked up from reference TRBV5-1 and TRBJ1-1, is KAGVTQTPRYLIKTRGQQVTLSCSPISGHRSVSWYQQTPGQGLQFLFEYFSETQRNKGNFPGRFSGRQFSNSRSEMNVSTLELGDSALYLCASSLGLMNTEAFFGQGTRLTVV.

The chain carries TRBV4-2 and TRBJ1-1, with D possibly TRBD1 on 6 matching bases. Trimming cost V 3 bases and J 1 base, with 18 bases left between them. This CDR3 contains 17 residues. Looked up from germline, CDR1 is LGHNA and CDR2 is YNFKEQ. Written as DNA, the CDR3 is TGTGCCAGCAGCCAGGCAAGAGGGGACACTAAGAACACTGAAGCTTTCTTT. Translated, it gives CASSQARGDTKNTEAFF.

The count of this clone is one. The V gene is TRBV12-3 or TRBV12-4, the J gene TRBJ1-2; TRBD1 agrees at 8 bases. The CDR3 extends over 13 amino acids. J lost 7 bases, V lost 6 bases, and 7 bases had no gene match. The CDR3 sequence is CASSRGQAGGYTF. For the CDR3, the DNA is TGTGCCAGCAGCCGGGGACAGGCGGGTGGCTACACCTTC.

The V gene is TRBV29-1, the J gene TRBJ1-4, with TRBD1 identical over 7 bases. Trimming took 4 bases from V and 3 from J; bases not matched to a gene: 8. Germline values: CDR1 SQVTM, CDR2 ANQGSEA. The CDR3 has 15 residues. The chain's CDR3 is CSVARTGGANEKLFF. The DNA for the CDR3 is TGCAGCGTTGCACGGACAGGCGGGGCTAATGAAAAACTGTTTTTT.

This chain connects TRBV29-1 to TRBJ1-3; TRBD1 agrees at 9 bases. The germline V gene encodes CDR1 SQVTM and CDR2 ANQGSEA. Trimming cost V 6 bases and J 8 bases; bases outside gene matches: 8. CDR3 length equals 13 residues. The CDR3 coding sequence is TGCAGCGTCGAGAAGGACAGGGGAGACACCATATATTTT. As protein: CSVEKDRGDTIYF.

The chain couples TRBV5-5 to TRBJ1-1; 8 bases match TRBD1. The CDR3 length is 14 residues. Germline CDR1 SGHKS, CDR2 YYEKEE (reference sequence). J lost 0 bases, V lost 4 bases, and 2 bases had no gene match. In nucleotides, the CDR3 is TGTGCCAGCAGCGGGACAGGTCTGAACACTGAAGCTTTCTTT. It yields the protein CASSGTGLNTEAFF.

The V and J genes are TRBV6-5 and TRBJ2-2; 8 bases line up with TRBD2. Germline CDR1 MNHEY, CDR2 SVGAGI. This CDR3 has 14 residues. Unmatched junction bases numbered 5, after V lost 7 bases and J lost 4 bases. The CDR3 protein is CASTGTSGTGELFF. The CDR3 DNA sequence: TGTGCCAGCACGGGGACTAGTGGCACCGGGGAGCTGTTTTTT.